The next 17 T cell receptor beta chains were all read from a single sample in a study of blood T cell repertoires in COVID-19. Repertoires were generated with immunoSEQ multiplex PCR, while TCRdb's copy carries only in-frame clones and drops some. Found here are roughly 160,000 clones, approximately 90% of them singletons; the top ten hold more than 2%. The sequencing sample was made of peripheral blood. These receptors were taken from a man younger than 35 with acute or convalescent COVID-19.

The chain links TRBV12-5 to TRBJ2-1; 8 nucleotides agree with TRBD1. The V gene's germline CDR1 is LGHNT and CDR2 FRNRAP. J lost 7 bases, V lost 1 base, and 6 bases had no gene match. The CDR3 loop spans 15 amino acids. The CDR3 loop is CASGLAWTGRNEQFF. The CDR3, as DNA: TGTGCTAGTGGTTTGGCGTGGACAGGGCGGAATGAGCAGTTCTTC.

This sequence joins TRBV19 and TRBJ2-3, with TRBD1 identical over 9 bases. V lost 4 bases and J lost 0; bases outside the gene matches: 5. CDR1 LNHDA and CDR2 SQIVND come from the germline V gene (reference sequence). The CDR3 covers 16 residues. Written as DNA, the CDR3 is TGTGCCAGTAGTAAAACAGGGGGCTGGAGCACAGATACGCAGTATTTT. Translation gives CASSKTGGWSTDTQYF.

The chain is built from TRBV27 and TRBJ2-7; 10 bases fit TRBD1. Trimming cost V 5 bases and J 2 bases; bases outside gene matches: 6. The CDR3 is 15 residues long. CDR1 and CDR2 from the germline V gene are MNHEY and SMNVEV (reference sequence). The CDR3 region is CASSPFGQGAYEQYF. DNA for the CDR3: TGTGCCAGCAGTCCTTTCGGACAGGGGGCCTACGAGCAGTACTTC.

The CDR3 nucleotides are TGTGCCAGTAGTTGGAGGTACGACGGGTACAATGAGCAGTTCTTC. It encodes CASSWRYDGYNEQFF. The rearrangement uses TRBV19 and TRBJ2-1, with TRBD2 as a possible D gene (5 bases). This CDR3 region has 15 residues. The germline V gene encodes CDR1 LNHDA and CDR2 SQIVND (reference sequence). Trimming took 5 bases from V and 4 from J, leaving 15 bases between them.

This clone showed up just once. The chain combines TRBV7-9 with TRBJ2-5, with D possibly matching TRBD1 (5 bases). CDR1 and CDR2 from the germline V gene are SEHNR and FQNEAQ (reference sequence). This CDR3 is built from 13 residues. V gave up 4 bases and J gave up 5 bases, with 11 bases separating them. CDR3 coding DNA: TGTGCCAGCAGCTCGCAGGGTCTGGAGACCCAGTACTTC. Translation gives CASSSQGLETQYF.

V and J are TRBV6-6 and TRBJ2-5; no clear D. Trimming removed 2 bases at V and 5 bases at J, with 6 bases between. The CDR3 is made up of 12 amino acids. Germline lookup yields CDR1 MNHNY and CDR2 SVGAGI (reference sequence). The CDR3 here is CASSYQAETQYF. CDR3 in DNA: TGTGCCAGCAGTTACCAAGCCGAGACCCAGTACTTC.

This clone was detected only a few times. This sequence joins TRBV27 and TRBJ2-7, with TRBD1 matching 8 bases. V shed 1 base and J 3 bases; nucleotides not matched to a gene: 8. Germline CDR1 reads MNHEY; CDR2 reads SMNVEV (reference sequence). This CDR3 contains 16 residues. CDR3: CASSLFGQGSLYEQYF. The DNA of the CDR3 is TGTGCCAGCAGTTTATTCGGACAGGGTAGCCTCTACGAGCAGTACTTC.

The chain is built from TRBV5-1 and TRBJ2-7, with D maybe TRBD2 (6 bases). The CDR3 is made up of 14 amino acids. V was cut by 7 bases and J by 2 bases, with 16 bases left in between. Looked up from germline, CDR1 is SGHRS and CDR2 is YFSETQ. CDR3 in DNA: TGCGCCAGCGGACCGGGACTGAAACCCTACGAGCAGTACTTC. It translates to CASGPGLKPYEQYF.

This rearrangement joins TRBV6-5 to TRBJ2-5; maybe TRBD1 (6 bases). This CDR3 has 11 residues. Germline lookup yields CDR1 MNHEY and CDR2 SVGAGI. The germline V and J ends were trimmed by 6 bases and 5 bases, with 7 bases remaining between them. The CDR3 DNA sequence: TGTGCCAGCAGAACAGGGGAGACCCAGTACTTC. As protein: CASRTGETQYF.

This chain's CDR3 is CASRGQENSPLHF. The DNA for the CDR3 is TGTGCCAGCAGAGGACAGGAGAATTCACCCCTCCACTTT. This chain connects TRBV25-1 to TRBJ1-6; TRBD1 matches 7 bases. The V segment lost 6 bases and the J segment 7 bases; nucleotides outside the gene matches: 3. CDR3 length: 13 residues. Looked up from germline, CDR1 is MGHDK and CDR2 is SYGVNS.

The rearrangement links TRBV5-1 to TRBJ2-7, with TRBD2 matching over 7 bases. Germline CDR1 SGHRS, CDR2 YFSETQ. V was pared by 2 bases and J by 2 bases, with 4 bases of the junction left unmatched. The CDR3 totals 14 residues. The CDR3 loop is CASSLRGTTYEQYF. DNA for the CDR3: TGCGCCAGCAGCTTACGGGGGACTACCTACGAGCAGTACTTC.

This sequence joins TRBV27 and TRBJ2-2; D uncertain. In germline, CDR1 is MNHEY, CDR2 SMNVEV (reference sequence). CDR3 length equals 14 residues. Trimming took off 4 bases at V and 1 base at J, with 7 bases between the two ends. In DNA, the CDR3 is TGTGCCAGCAGTTCCCTAGGGAACACCGGGGAGCTGTTTTTT. This gives the protein CASSSLGNTGELFF.

The chain couples TRBV3-1 (or the pseudogene TRBV3-2) to TRBJ1-2; D remains ambiguous. CDR1 and CDR2 (germline): LGHDT, YNNKEL (reference sequence). The CDR3 runs 14 residues. V shed 6 bases and J shed 7 bases, with 18 bases lying between them. CDR3 region: CASSTYQEARGYTF. In DNA, the CDR3 is TGTGCCAGCAGTACTTACCAGGAGGCGCGTGGCTACACCTTC.

V and J are TRBV5-4 and TRBJ2-3; 9 nucleotides align to TRBD1. V shed 2 bases and J 4 bases; nucleotides not matched to a gene: 8. The CDR3 consists of 16 residues. Germline CDR1 SGHNT, CDR2 YYREEE (reference sequence). The CDR3 DNA follows: TGTGCCAGCAGCTTCCACGGGACAGGGTATGCAGATACGCAGTATTTT. Translating it yields CASSFHGTGYADTQYF.

The chain couples TRBV30 to TRBJ1-4, with D maybe TRBD1 (5 bases). CDR3 size: 15 residues. Germline CDR1 reads GTSNPN; CDR2 reads SVGIG (reference sequence). V was pared by 1 base and J by 4 bases, with 13 bases between. DNA of the CDR3: TGTGCCTGGAGTGCCCGGCAGGGTGGTAATGAAAAACTGTTTTTT. Its translation is CAWSARQGGNEKLFF.

V gene TRBV14 combines with J gene TRBJ2-5, with D possibly being TRBD2 (5 bases). From germline, CDR1 is SGHDN and CDR2 FVKESK. Trimming pared 8 bases from V and 4 bases from J, leaving 17 bases between. The CDR3 length is 14 residues. The CDR3 coding sequence is TGTGCCAGCGCAAAGGGCCAAGGAGGAGAGACCCAGTACTTC. It translates to CASAKGQGGETQYF.

V gene TRBV7-8 combines with J gene TRBJ1-6; 8 bases match TRBD1. From germline, CDR1 is SGHVS and CDR2 FQNEAQ. The CDR3 spans 16 residues. V was clipped by 5 bases and J by 5 bases; unmatched bases: 8. The CDR3 spells CASSRGTGWDNSPLHF. The CDR3 DNA reads TGTGCCAGCAGCCGCGGGACAGGATGGGATAATTCACCCCTCCACTTT. Combining the CDR3 with reference TRBV7-8 and TRBJ1-6 gives the whole variable domain GAGVSQSPRYKVAKRGQDVALRCDPISGHVSLFWYQQALGQGPEFLTYFQNEAQLDKSGLPSDRFFAERPEGSVSTLKIQRTQQEDSAVYLCASSRGTGWDNSPLHFGNGTRLTVT.